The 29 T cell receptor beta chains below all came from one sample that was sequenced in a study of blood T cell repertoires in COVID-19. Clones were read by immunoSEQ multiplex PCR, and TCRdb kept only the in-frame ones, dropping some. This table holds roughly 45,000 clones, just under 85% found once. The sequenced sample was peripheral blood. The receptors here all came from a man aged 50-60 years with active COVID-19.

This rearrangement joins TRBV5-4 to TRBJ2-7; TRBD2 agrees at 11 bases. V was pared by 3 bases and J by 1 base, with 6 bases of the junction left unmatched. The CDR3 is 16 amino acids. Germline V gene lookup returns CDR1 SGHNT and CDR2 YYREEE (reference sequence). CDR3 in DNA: TGTGCCAGCAGCTCGGTGACTAGCGGGAATTCCTACGAGCAGTACTTC. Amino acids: CASSSVTSGNSYEQYF.

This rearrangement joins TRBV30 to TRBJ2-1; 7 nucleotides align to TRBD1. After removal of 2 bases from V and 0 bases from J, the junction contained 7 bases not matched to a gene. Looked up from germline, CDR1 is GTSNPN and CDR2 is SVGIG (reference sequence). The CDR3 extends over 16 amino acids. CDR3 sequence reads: CAWSTRGLSSYNEQFF. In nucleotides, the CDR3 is TGTGCCTGGAGTACGAGGGGGCTCAGCTCCTACAATGAGCAGTTCTTC.

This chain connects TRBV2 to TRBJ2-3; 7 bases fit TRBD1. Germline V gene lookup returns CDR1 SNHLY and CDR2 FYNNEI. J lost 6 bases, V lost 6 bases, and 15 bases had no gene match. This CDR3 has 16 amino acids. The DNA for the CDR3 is TGTGCCAGCAGCTACGTGACAGGGAGTTCTGTGGATACGCAGTATTTT. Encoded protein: CASSYVTGSSVDTQYF.

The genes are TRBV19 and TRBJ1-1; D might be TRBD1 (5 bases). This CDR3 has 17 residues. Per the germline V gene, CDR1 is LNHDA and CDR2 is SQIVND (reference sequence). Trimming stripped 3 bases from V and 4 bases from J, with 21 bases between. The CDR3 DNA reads TGTGCCAGTAGTATCAAGGATACTAGCAGGGAGACCACTGAAGCTTTCTTT. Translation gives CASSIKDTSRETTEAFF.

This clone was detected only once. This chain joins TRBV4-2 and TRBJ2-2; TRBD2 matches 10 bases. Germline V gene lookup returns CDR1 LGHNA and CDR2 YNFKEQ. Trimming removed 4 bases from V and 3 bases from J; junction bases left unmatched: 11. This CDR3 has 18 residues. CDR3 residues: CASSRRYDGTSDTGELFF. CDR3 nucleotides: TGTGCCAGCAGCCGAAGGTATGACGGGACTAGCGACACCGGGGAGCTGTTTTTT.

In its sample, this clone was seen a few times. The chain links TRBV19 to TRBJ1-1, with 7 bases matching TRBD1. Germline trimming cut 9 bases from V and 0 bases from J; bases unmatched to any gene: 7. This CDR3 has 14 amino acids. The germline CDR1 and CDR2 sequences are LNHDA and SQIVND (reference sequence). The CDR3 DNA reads TGTGCCAGCCGGGACAGACCTTTGAACACTGAAGCTTTCTTT. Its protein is CASRDRPLNTEAFF.

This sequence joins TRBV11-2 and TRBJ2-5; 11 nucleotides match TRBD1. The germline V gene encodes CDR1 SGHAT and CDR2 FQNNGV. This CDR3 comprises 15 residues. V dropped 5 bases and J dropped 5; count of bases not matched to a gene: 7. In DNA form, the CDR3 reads TGTGCCAGCAGCGTCACCGGGACAGGGGGGGAGACCCAGTACTTC. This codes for CASSVTGTGGETQYF.

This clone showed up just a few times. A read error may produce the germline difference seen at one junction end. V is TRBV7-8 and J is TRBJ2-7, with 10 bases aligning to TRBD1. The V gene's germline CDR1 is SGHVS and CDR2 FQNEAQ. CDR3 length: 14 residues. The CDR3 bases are TGTGCCAGCACCTTAGGACAGGGGGACTACGAGCAGTACTTC. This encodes CASTLGQGDYEQYF. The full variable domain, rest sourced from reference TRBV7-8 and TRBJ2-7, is GAGVSQSPRYKVAKRGQDVALRCDPISGHVSLFWYQQALGQGPEFLTYFQNEAQLDKSGLPSDRFFAERPEGSVSTLKIQRTQQEDSAVYLCASTLGQGDYEQYFGPGTRLTVT.

The CDR3 DNA reads TGCGCCAGCAGCCAAGATGCCAGGGGCTGGACCGGGGAGCTGTTTTTT. Translation: CASSQDARGWTGELFF. This chain links TRBV4-3 with TRBJ2-2; tentative D call: TRBD1 (6 bases). This CDR3 comprises 16 residues. The ends were cut back, 0 bases at V and 5 bases at J, with 13 bases in the middle. CDR1 and CDR2 (germline): LGHNA, YSLEER.

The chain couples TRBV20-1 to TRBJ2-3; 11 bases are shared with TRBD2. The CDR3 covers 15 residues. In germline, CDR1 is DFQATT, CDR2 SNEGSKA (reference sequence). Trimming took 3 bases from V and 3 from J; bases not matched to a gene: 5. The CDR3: CSASQASGRTDTQYF. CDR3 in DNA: TGCAGTGCTAGTCAGGCTAGCGGGAGGACAGATACGCAGTATTTT.

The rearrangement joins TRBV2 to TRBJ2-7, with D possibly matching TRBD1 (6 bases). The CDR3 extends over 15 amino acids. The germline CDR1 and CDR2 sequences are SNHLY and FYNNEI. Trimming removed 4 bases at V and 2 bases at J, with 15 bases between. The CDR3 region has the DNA TGTGCCAGCAGTGGTGTCGGCAGGGGCACCTACGAGCAGTACTTC. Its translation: CASSGVGRGTYEQYF.

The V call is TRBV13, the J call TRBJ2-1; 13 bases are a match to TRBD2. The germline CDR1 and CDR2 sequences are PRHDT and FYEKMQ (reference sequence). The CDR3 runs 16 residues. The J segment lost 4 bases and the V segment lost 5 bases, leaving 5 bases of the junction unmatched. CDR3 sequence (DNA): TGTGCCAGCAGCCTTGGACTAGCGGGAGCTTACAATGAGCAGTTCTTC. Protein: CASSLGLAGAYNEQFF.

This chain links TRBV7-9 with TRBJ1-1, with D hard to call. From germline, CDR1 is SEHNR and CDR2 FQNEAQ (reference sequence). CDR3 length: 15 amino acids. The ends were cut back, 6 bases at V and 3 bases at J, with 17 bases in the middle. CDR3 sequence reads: CASRPTMGRHTEAFF. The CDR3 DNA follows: TGTGCCAGCAGGCCCACTATGGGTCGGCACACTGAAGCTTTCTTT.

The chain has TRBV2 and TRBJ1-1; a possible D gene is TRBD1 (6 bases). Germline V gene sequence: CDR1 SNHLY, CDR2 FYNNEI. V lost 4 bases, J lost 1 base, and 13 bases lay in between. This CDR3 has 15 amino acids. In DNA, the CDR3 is TGTGCCAGCAGTGTTCTACAGGGTAAGAACACTGAAGCTTTCTTT. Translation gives CASSVLQGKNTEAFF.

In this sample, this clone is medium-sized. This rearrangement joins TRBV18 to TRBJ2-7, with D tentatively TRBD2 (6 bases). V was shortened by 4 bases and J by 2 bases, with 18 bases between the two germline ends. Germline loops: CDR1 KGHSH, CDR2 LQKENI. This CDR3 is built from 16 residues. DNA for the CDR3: TGTGCCAGCTCACTTGGTTCCGGGACTGGGACCTACGAGCAGTACTTC. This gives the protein CASSLGSGTGTYEQYF.

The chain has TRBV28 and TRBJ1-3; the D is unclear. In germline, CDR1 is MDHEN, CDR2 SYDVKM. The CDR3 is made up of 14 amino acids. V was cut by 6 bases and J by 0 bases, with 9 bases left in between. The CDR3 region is CASRALSSGNTIYF. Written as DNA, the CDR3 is TGTGCCAGCAGGGCCCTCAGCTCTGGAAACACCATATATTTT.

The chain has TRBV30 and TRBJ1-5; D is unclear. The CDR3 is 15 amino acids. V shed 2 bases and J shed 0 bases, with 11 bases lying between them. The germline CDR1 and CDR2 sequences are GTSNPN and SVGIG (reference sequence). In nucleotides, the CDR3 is TGTGCCTGGAGTAACCACAGAAGTAGCAATCAGCCCCAGCATTTT. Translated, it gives CAWSNHRSSNQPQHF.

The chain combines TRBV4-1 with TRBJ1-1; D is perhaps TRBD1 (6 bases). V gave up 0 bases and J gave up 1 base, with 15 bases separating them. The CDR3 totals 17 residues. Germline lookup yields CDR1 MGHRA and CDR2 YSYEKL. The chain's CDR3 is CASSQDQGTPGNTEAFF. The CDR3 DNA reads TGCGCCAGCAGCCAAGATCAAGGGACACCGGGGAACACTGAAGCTTTCTTT.

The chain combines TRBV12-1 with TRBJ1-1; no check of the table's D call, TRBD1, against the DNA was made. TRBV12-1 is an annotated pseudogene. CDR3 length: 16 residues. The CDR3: CASSLPFGGLNTEAFF. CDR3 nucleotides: TGTGCCAGCAGTTTACCCTTTGGGGGCTTGAACACTGAAGCTTTCTTT.

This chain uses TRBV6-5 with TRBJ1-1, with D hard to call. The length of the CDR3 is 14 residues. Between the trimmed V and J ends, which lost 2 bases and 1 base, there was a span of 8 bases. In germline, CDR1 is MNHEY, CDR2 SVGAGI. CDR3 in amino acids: CASSYEVKNTEAFF. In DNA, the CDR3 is TGTGCCAGCAGTTACGAGGTTAAGAACACTGAAGCTTTCTTT.

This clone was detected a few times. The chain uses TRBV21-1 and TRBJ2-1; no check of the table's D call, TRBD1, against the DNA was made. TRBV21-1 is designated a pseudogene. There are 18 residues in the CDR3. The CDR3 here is CASSKLSLLQLSYNEQFF. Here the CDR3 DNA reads TGTGCCAGCAGCAAACTTTCCCTATTACAGCTCTCCTACAATGAGCAGTTCTTC.

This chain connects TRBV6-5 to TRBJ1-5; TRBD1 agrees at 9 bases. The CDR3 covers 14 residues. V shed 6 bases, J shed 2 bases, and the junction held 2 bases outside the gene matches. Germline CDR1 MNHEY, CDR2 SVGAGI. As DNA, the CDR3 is TGTGCCAGCAGAAGGACAGGGGGCAATCAGCCCCAGCATTTT. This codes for CASRRTGGNQPQHF.

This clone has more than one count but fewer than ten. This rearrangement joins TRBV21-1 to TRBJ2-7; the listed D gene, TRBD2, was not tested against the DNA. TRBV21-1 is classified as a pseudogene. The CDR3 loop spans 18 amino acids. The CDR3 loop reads CASRGGGRLSVSSYEQYF. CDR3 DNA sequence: TGTGCCAGCAGGGGGGGAGGGCGGCTCTCTGTTAGCTCCTACGAGCAGTACTTC.

Here the CDR3 reads CASSYGGGANYNEQFF. CDR3 coding DNA: TGTGCCAGCAGTTACGGAGGAGGAGCCAACTACAATGAGCAGTTCTTC. This chain connects TRBV6-5 to TRBJ2-1; D may be TRBD2 (5 bases). Germline V gives CDR1 MNHEY, CDR2 SVGAGI. The length of the CDR3 is 16 residues. V dropped 2 bases and J dropped 3 bases, with 14 bases sitting between them.

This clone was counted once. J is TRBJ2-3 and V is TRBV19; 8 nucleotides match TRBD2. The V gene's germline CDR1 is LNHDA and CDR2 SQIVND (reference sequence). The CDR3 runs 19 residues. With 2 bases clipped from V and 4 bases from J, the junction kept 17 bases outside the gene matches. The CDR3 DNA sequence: TGTGCCAGTAGTATAATGGGGCTAGCGGGCCTTCGACGGGCAGATACGCAGTATTTT. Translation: CASSIMGLAGLRRADTQYF.

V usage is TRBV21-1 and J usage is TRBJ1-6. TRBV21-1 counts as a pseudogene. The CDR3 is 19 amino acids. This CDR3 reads CASRTGGRGDYWEISPLHF. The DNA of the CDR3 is TGTGCCAGCAGGACGGGGGGCAGGGGAGACTATTGGGAAATTTCACCCCTCCACTTT.

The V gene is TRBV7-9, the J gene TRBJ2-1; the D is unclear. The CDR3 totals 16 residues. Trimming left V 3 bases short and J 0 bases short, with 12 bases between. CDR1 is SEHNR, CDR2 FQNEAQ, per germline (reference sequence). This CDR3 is CASSLFGQSSYNEQFF. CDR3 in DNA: TGTGCCAGCAGCTTGTTTGGGCAGAGCTCCTACAATGAGCAGTTCTTC.

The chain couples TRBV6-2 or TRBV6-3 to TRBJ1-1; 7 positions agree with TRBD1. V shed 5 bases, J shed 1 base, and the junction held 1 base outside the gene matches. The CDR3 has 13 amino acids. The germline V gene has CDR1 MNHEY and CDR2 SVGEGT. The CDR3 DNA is TGTGCCAGCAGTGACAGGGAGAACACTGAAGCTTTCTTT. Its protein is CASSDRENTEAFF.

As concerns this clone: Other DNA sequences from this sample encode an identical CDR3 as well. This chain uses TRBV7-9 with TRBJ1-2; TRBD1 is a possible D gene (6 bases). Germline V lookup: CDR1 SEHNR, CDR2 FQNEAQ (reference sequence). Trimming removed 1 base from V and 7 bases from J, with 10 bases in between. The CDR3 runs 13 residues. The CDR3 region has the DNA TGTGCCAGCAGCTTAGACAGGGTTGGTGGCTACACCTTC. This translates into CASSLDRVGGYTF.